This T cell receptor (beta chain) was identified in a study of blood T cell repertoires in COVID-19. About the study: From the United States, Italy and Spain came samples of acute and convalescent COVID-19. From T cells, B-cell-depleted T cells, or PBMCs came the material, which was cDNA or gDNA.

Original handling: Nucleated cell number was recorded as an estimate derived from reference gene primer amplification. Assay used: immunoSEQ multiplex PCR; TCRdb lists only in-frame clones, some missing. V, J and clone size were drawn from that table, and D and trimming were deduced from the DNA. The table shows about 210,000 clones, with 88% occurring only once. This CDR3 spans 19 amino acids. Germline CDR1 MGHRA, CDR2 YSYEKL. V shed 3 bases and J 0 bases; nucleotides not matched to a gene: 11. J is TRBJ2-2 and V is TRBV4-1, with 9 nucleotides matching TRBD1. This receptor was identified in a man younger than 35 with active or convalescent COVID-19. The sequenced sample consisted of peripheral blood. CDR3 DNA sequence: TGCGCCAGCAGCCAGGACAGGGGAATGCGGTACTCGAACACCGGGGAGCTGTTTTTT. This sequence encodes CASSQDRGMRYSNTGELFF.